The 27 T cell receptor beta chains below all came from one sample that was sequenced in a study of T cells after yellow fever vaccination. TCRdb processed the 5' RACE reads anew with MiXCR; each CDR3 protein has one entry. The table lists a few hundred thousand distinct CDR3 sequences, roughly 7.2% of them singletons. Here the sequenced sample was CD4+ T cells sorted from PBMCs, taken 15 days after the yellow fever booster vaccination. These receptors all stem from a man aged 25-45 years who received the YFV17D yellow fever vaccine.

CDR3 nucleotide sequence: TGCAGTGCTAGAGATTACCGCCCTCTAGCGGGAGACCACGAGCAGTACTTC. It yields the protein CSARDYRPLAGDHEQYF. The chain is built from TRBV20-1 and TRBJ2-7; 10 bases fit TRBD2. There are 17 residues in the CDR3. Germline CDR1 is DFQATT and CDR2 is SNEGSKA (reference sequence). Losses at the gene ends were 0 bases for V and 5 bases for J; bases not matched to a gene: 13.

This clonotype was counted between two and nine times. The CDR3 here is CASSYVGNEQYF. CDR3 in DNA: TGTGCCAGCAGTTACGTGGGGAACGAGCAGTACTTC. The V and J genes are TRBV6-2 or TRBV6-3 and TRBJ2-7; no firm D call. V was clipped by 2 bases and J by 5 bases, with 7 bases between them. This CDR3 comprises 12 residues. Looked up from germline, CDR1 is MNHEY and CDR2 is SVGEGT.

This chain connects TRBV6-2 or TRBV6-3 to TRBJ2-7, with D possibly matching TRBD1 (5 bases). The CDR3 spans 13 residues. Germline V gene sequence: CDR1 MNHEY, CDR2 SVGEGT. V lost 6 bases and J lost 4, with 13 bases in between. In DNA form, the CDR3 reads TGTGCCAGCAGCTCTTTCAGGGCGTACGAGCAGTACTTC. Its protein product is CASSSFRAYEQYF.

Ten or more counts support this clonotype. The chain links TRBV30 to TRBJ2-3, with D tentatively TRBD1 or TRBD2 (6 bases each). Germline lookup yields CDR1 GTSNPN and CDR2 SVGIG (reference sequence). CDR3 length: 14 residues. Trimming left V 1 base short and J 4 bases short, with 12 bases between. CDR3 loop: CAWSDGGISDTQYF. CDR3 nucleotides: TGTGCCTGGAGTGACGGGGGCATCTCAGATACGCAGTATTTT.

Ten or more counts support this clonotype. This chain joins TRBV20-1 and TRBJ2-3; no definite D call. The CDR3 totals 11 residues. Trimming pared 7 bases from V and 4 bases from J, leaving 9 bases between. Germline CDR1 and CDR2: DFQATT and SNEGSKA (reference sequence). The CDR3 here is CSEGTADTQYF. The CDR3 region has the DNA TGCAGTGAAGGAACGGCAGATACGCAGTATTTT.

This clonotype came up a few times. V gene TRBV18 combines with J gene TRBJ2-3; D may be TRBD1 (6 bases). V lost 1 base and J 3 bases, leaving 11 bases between the germline ends. Germline V gene lookup returns CDR1 KGHSH and CDR2 LQKENI. CDR3 length equals 15 residues. In DNA form, the CDR3 reads TGTGCCAGCTCACCACAAGGGGGAATGACAGATACGCAGTATTTT. It codes for CASSPQGGMTDTQYF.

The chain uses TRBV6-1 and TRBJ1-2, with D uncertain. V lost 3 bases and J 2 bases, leaving 4 bases between the germline ends. There are 12 residues in the CDR3. Germline V lookup: CDR1 MNHNS, CDR2 SASEGT. This CDR3 reads CASSETNYGYTF. In nucleotides, the CDR3 is TGTGCCAGCAGTGAGACCAACTATGGCTACACCTTC.

The sample holds a few counts of this clonotype. The chain employs TRBV20-1 and TRBJ2-7; D is unresolved. Germline CDR1 reads DFQATT; CDR2 reads SNEGSKA (reference sequence). The V and J ends lost 6 bases and 2 bases respectively, with 14 bases between them. The CDR3 runs 13 residues. The CDR3 nucleotides are TGCAGTGCCTCCCAAATGAGTACCTACGAGCAGTACTTC. It is translated as CSASQMSTYEQYF.

At least ten counts were recorded for this clonotype. This chain joins TRBV7-2 and TRBJ2-2; D gene unclear. CDR1 is SGHTA, CDR2 FQGNSA, per germline. Trimming removed 4 bases at V and 4 bases at J, with 4 bases between. The CDR3 sequence is 12 residues long. This chain's CDR3 is CASSWSTGELFF. The CDR3 DNA reads TGTGCCAGCAGCTGGAGCACCGGGGAGCTGTTTTTT. The whole variable domain, remainder taken from reference TRBV7-2 and TRBJ2-2, is GAGVSQSPSNKVTEKGKDVELRCDPISGHTALYWYRQSLGQGLEFLIYFQGNSAPDKSGLPSDRFSAERTGGSVSTLTIQRTQQEDSAVYLCASSWSTGELFFGEGSRLTVL.

At least ten counts were recorded for this clonotype. The chain carries TRBV28 and TRBJ2-1, with D perhaps given as TRBD1 or TRBD2 (5 bases each). Germline lookup yields CDR1 MDHEN and CDR2 SYDVKM. Trimming cost V 10 bases and J 3 bases, with 13 bases left between them. This CDR3 is 13 amino acids long. The CDR3 sequence is CATRGAHYNEQFF. The CDR3 nucleotides are TGTGCCACTAGGGGAGCCCACTACAATGAGCAGTTCTTC.

This clonotype was seen at least ten times. CDR3 sequence (DNA): TGTGCCAGCAGTTACGGGACCGCCAACTACGAGCAGTACTTC. Translated, it gives CASSYGTANYEQYF. The chain carries TRBV12-3 or TRBV12-4 and TRBJ2-7; tentatively, D is TRBD1 or TRBD2 (5 bases each). The CDR3 sequence is 14 residues long. V was clipped by 4 bases and J by 3 bases, with 13 bases between them.

A few counts support this clonotype. This chain uses TRBV3-1 with TRBJ1-5; no clear D gene. V was clipped by 1 base and J by 2 bases, with 9 bases between them. This CDR3 has 15 residues. CDR1 and CDR2 (germline): LGHDT, YNNKEL (reference sequence). CDR3 nucleotide sequence: TGTGCCAGCAGCCAAGGGGGTTTGGGCAATCAGCCCCAGCATTTT. It specifies CASSQGGLGNQPQHF. The full variable domain, completed using reference TRBV3-1 and TRBJ1-5, is DTAVSQTPKYLVTQMGNDKSIKCEQNLGHDTMYWYKQDSKKFLKIMFSYNNKELIINETVPNRFSPKSPDKAHLNLHINSLELGDSAVYFCASSQGGLGNQPQHFGDGTRLSIL.

The rearrangement uses TRBV18 and TRBJ2-7, with D unclear. V gave up 6 bases and J gave up 2 bases, with 17 bases separating them. The CDR3 runs 15 residues. Germline CDR1 KGHSH, CDR2 LQKENI. The CDR3 loop is CASSLEADGPYEQYF. Written as DNA, the CDR3 is TGTGCCAGCTCCCTCGAGGCGGACGGCCCCTACGAGCAGTACTTC. The variable domain in full, with the rest retrieved from reference TRBV18 and TRBJ2-7, is NAGVMQNPRHLVRRRGQEARLRCSPMKGHSHVYWYRQLPEEGLKFMVYLQKENIIDESGMPKERFSAEFPKEGPSILRIQQVVRGDSAAYFCASSLEADGPYEQYFGPGTRLTVT.

V gene TRBV21-1 combines with J gene TRBJ1-2; no DNA check was done on the table's D call, TRBD1. TRBV21-1 is assigned pseudogene status. The CDR3 sequence is 13 residues long. The CDR3 DNA sequence: TGTGCCAGCGGAAGTGCCCCGGGTTCTGGCTACACCTTC. Amino acid sequence: CASGSAPGSGYTF.

This clonotype has a count of ten or more. V and J are TRBV12-3 or TRBV12-4 and TRBJ2-2, with D perhaps being TRBD1 or TRBD2 (5 bases each). This CDR3 is built from 15 residues. Deletions cut 3 bases from V and 6 bases from J, with 14 bases between. The CDR3 reads CASSFVRGDSGELFF. CDR3 bases: TGTGCCAGCAGTTTTGTCCGGGGCGACTCCGGGGAGCTGTTTTTT.

This clonotype was counted a few times. The chain links TRBV24-1 to TRBJ2-5; TRBD1 might be the D (7 bases). The CDR3 contains 15 residues. The V gene lost 4 bases and the J gene lost 2 bases, with 13 bases spanning the gap. Germline V gene lookup returns CDR1 KGHDR and CDR2 SFDVKD. This CDR3 is CATSDRSGGQETQYF. The CDR3 DNA follows: TGTGCCACCAGTGACCGTTCAGGGGGGCAAGAGACCCAGTACTTC.

V gene TRBV20-1 combines with J gene TRBJ1-1, with D possibly matching TRBD1 (6 bases). CDR3 length: 14 residues. The V end was cut by 5 bases, the J end by 5 bases, with 18 bases between. Germline V gene sequence: CDR1 DFQATT, CDR2 SNEGSKA (reference sequence). The CDR3 is CSASPTGWRTEAFF. Written as DNA, the CDR3 is TGCAGTGCTTCTCCTACAGGGTGGCGAACTGAAGCTTTCTTT.

J is TRBJ2-1 and V is TRBV20-1; 10 nucleotides agree with TRBD2. Germline V gene lookup returns CDR1 DFQATT and CDR2 SNEGSKA (reference sequence). CDR3 length: 17 residues. Trimming cost V 5 bases and J 1 base; bases outside gene matches: 11. The CDR3 here is CSAGGWGSGRSYNEQFF. The DNA for the CDR3 is TGCAGTGCTGGCGGCTGGGGTAGCGGGAGGTCCTACAATGAGCAGTTCTTC.

This clonotype occurred a few times. The rearrangement uses TRBV11-3 and TRBJ2-1, with D uncertain. V lost 4 bases, J lost 8 bases, and 9 bases lay in between. This CDR3 region has 12 residues. Germline values: CDR1 SGHNT, CDR2 YENEEA. This CDR3 is CASSSLLDEQFF. The CDR3 DNA sequence: TGTGCCAGCAGCTCCCTATTAGATGAGCAGTTCTTC.

This clonotype has only a few counts. The chain uses TRBV7-9 and TRBJ1-4; D unclear. The CDR3 has 14 residues. Germline V gene data show CDR1 as SEHNR and CDR2 as FQNEAQ (reference sequence). V lost 5 bases, J lost 8 bases, and 15 bases lay in between. The CDR3 bases are TGTGCCAGCAGCCGGTCCCTAGGAGACGAAAAACTGTTTTTT. It translates to CASSRSLGDEKLFF.

In DNA, the CDR3 is TGCGCCAGCAGTGTTACAGCGGAGACCCAGTACTTC. Amino acids: CASSVTAETQYF. The V and J genes are TRBV10-2 and TRBJ2-5; the D is unclear. Deletions cut 4 bases from V and 5 bases from J, with 8 bases between. The length of the CDR3 is 12 residues. CDR1 is WSHSY, CDR2 SAAADI, per germline.

The rearrangement links TRBV6-2 or TRBV6-3 to TRBJ2-7; D is possibly TRBD1 or TRBD2 (5 bases each). This CDR3 comprises 17 residues. Germline values: CDR1 MNHEY, CDR2 SVGEGT. The V gene lost 7 bases and the J gene lost 3 bases, with 25 bases spanning the gap. CDR3 DNA: TGTGCCAGCACTACTTACTGGAGAGGGGTGGATAACTACGAGCAGTACTTC. This codes for CASTTYWRGVDNYEQYF.

CDR3 nucleotide sequence: TGTGCCATCAGTGAGTCGAAGGTGGGGGGCCGTAGCAATCAGCCCCAGCATTTT. Translated, it gives CAISESKVGGRSNQPQHF. The V call is TRBV10-3, the J call TRBJ1-5; D perhaps matches TRBD1 (6 bases). V lost 0 bases and J 0 bases, leaving 15 bases between the germline ends. Per germline, CDR1 ENHRY and CDR2 SYGVKD. The CDR3 length is 18 residues.

This clonotype was found many times. The rearrangement joins TRBV29-1 to TRBJ2-7, with TRBD2 as a possible D gene (5 bases). The CDR3 contains 13 residues. Germline V lookup: CDR1 SQVTM, CDR2 ANQGSEA. V lost 4 bases to trimming and J lost 3 bases, with 13 bases between them. The CDR3, as DNA: TGCAGCGTTGCAAGGGAGCCCCACTACGAGCAGTACTTC. It yields the protein CSVAREPHYEQYF.

This clonotype was seen repeatedly, ten times or more. The chain employs TRBV20-1 and TRBJ2-5; the D is unclear. The germline gives CDR1 DFQATT, CDR2 SNEGSKA (reference sequence). Trimming took off 0 bases at V and 5 bases at J, with 7 bases between the two ends. CDR3 length equals 12 residues. Written as DNA, the CDR3 is TGCAGTGCTAGAGACATGTGGGAGACCCAGTACTTC. Translation gives CSARDMWETQYF.

The V call is TRBV10-3, the J call TRBJ2-7, with 13 bases matching TRBD2. CDR1 and CDR2 (germline): ENHRY, SYGVKD. The CDR3 sequence is 16 residues long. J was trimmed by 7 bases and V by 5 bases; bases with no gene match: 11. CDR3 bases: TGTGCCATCAGTTTCTCTGGGACTAGCGGGACTCGAGAGCAGTACTTC. Protein: CAISFSGTSGTREQYF.

V usage is TRBV12-3 or TRBV12-4 and J usage is TRBJ2-7; 10 nucleotides agree with TRBD2. V gave up 5 bases and J gave up 5 bases; unmatched junction bases: 9. The CDR3 totals 15 residues. This CDR3 reads CASSKELAGVHEQYF. The CDR3 coding sequence is TGTGCCAGCAGTAAGGAGCTAGCGGGAGTCCACGAGCAGTACTTC.